The 16 T cell receptor beta chains below were found in one sample sequenced in a study of blood T cell repertoires in COVID-19. The table came from immunoSEQ multiplex PCR; TCRdb's copy has only in-frame clones and leaves some out. The profile shows 65,000 to 80,000 clones, more than 80% of them singletons. Material for sequencing was peripheral blood. These receptor sequences come from a man aged 25-45 years with acute or convalescent COVID-19.

This chain uses TRBV12-3 or TRBV12-4 with TRBJ1-1; TRBD1 matches at 8 bases. The CDR3 is made up of 13 amino acids. Losses at the gene ends were 2 bases for V and 10 bases for J; bases not matched to a gene: 6. The CDR3 DNA reads TGTGCCAGCAGTTTAAGCAGCACAGGGGGAGCTTTCTTT. This codes for CASSLSSTGGAFF.

This rearrangement joins TRBV19 to TRBJ1-2; no clear D. This CDR3 is 13 amino acids long. V lost 7 bases to trimming and J lost 8 bases, with 17 bases between them. The germline V gene encodes CDR1 LNHDA and CDR2 SQIVND (reference sequence). CDR3 sequence (DNA): TGTGCCAGTACCATCGACGGCTCCGGGGGCTACACCTTC. It translates to CASTIDGSGGYTF.

The rearrangement uses TRBV19 and TRBJ1-2; possibly TRBD1 for D (5 bases). This CDR3 has 14 amino acids. Germline CDR1 reads LNHDA; CDR2 reads SQIVND (reference sequence). Trimming left V 8 bases short and J 2 bases short, with 15 bases between. In DNA, the CDR3 is TGTGCCAGTCTCTCACATGGGGCAAACTATGGCTACACCTTC. It specifies CASLSHGANYGYTF.

In its sample, this clone was seen once. The gene calls are TRBV24-1 and TRBJ2-1; D uncertain. The CDR3 runs 16 residues. Germline loops: CDR1 KGHDR, CDR2 SFDVKD. V gave up 4 bases and J gave up 4 bases, with 16 bases separating them. CDR3 amino acids: CATSESFGGPYNEQFF. CDR3 nucleotide sequence: TGTGCCACCAGTGAATCTTTTGGTGGGCCATACAATGAGCAGTTCTTC.

This chain uses TRBV20-1 with TRBJ1-1; D unclear. CDR1 is DFQATT, CDR2 SNEGSKA, per germline (reference sequence). The CDR3 loop spans 14 amino acids. The V end lost 3 bases, the J end lost 4 bases, and 15 bases lay between the germline ends. The CDR3 region has the DNA TGCAGTGCTAGTAGGTCGCCCCGGGGCACTGAAGCTTTCTTT. This sequence encodes CSASRSPRGTEAFF.

The rearrangement links TRBV10-1 to TRBJ2-3; 10 bases are shared with TRBD2. The CDR3 is made up of 14 amino acids. The trim removed 6 bases at V and 6 bases at J, leaving 6 bases unmatched. The germline V gene encodes CDR1 WNHNN and CDR2 SYGVQD (reference sequence). CDR3 bases: TGCGCCAGCAGCTTCGGGACTAGCGCCGATACGCAGTATTTT. Translation: CASSFGTSADTQYF.

This chain uses TRBV5-4 with TRBJ2-7, with 9 bases that match TRBD1. The V gene end was trimmed by 5 bases and the J gene end by 3 bases; junction bases not matched to a gene: 3. Germline V gene sequence: CDR1 SGHNT, CDR2 YYREEE (reference sequence). The CDR3 extends over 13 amino acids. Written as DNA, the CDR3 is TGTGCCAGCAGACGGGGACAGGGCTACGAGCAGTACTTC. Translating it yields CASRRGQGYEQYF.

The CDR3 DNA follows: TGCGCCAGCAGCTTGGAGCTAGCGGGAGGCACAGATACGCAGTATTTT. This encodes CASSLELAGGTDTQYF. The chain recombines TRBV5-1 with TRBJ2-3; TRBD2 aligns across 10 bases. There are 16 residues in the CDR3. With V trimmed by 0 bases and J by 1 base, 2 bases remained unmatched. From germline, CDR1 is SGHRS and CDR2 YFSETQ.

The V and J genes are TRBV10-3 and TRBJ2-7; 8 positions agree with TRBD2. With V trimmed by 7 bases and J by 7 bases, 12 bases remained unmatched. This CDR3 has 14 residues. Germline V CDR1 and CDR2: ENHRY, SYGVKD. CDR3 nucleotides: TGTGCCATCAAAGGCGGGACCACGGGGGGGGAGCAGTACTTC. Translated: CAIKGGTTGGEQYF.

This clone came up once. This chain uses TRBV6-5 with TRBJ2-5, with 7 positions matching TRBD1. The CDR3 spans 15 residues. V trimming: 6 bases; J trimming: 5 bases; junction bases outside the gene matches: 12. Germline V gene sequence: CDR1 MNHEY, CDR2 SVGAGI. The CDR3, as DNA: TGTGCCAGCAGGAGGACAAGACAGGGTGAGGAGACCCAGTACTTC. It is translated as CASRRTRQGEETQYF.

The chain is built from TRBV24-1 and TRBJ2-3; TRBD1 matches at 8 bases. The germline gives CDR1 KGHDR, CDR2 SFDVKD. With 4 bases clipped from V and 2 bases from J, the junction kept 7 bases outside the gene matches. This CDR3 is built from 16 residues. This chain's CDR3 is CATSETGTGSTDTQYF. The CDR3 coding sequence is TGTGCCACCAGTGAGACCGGGACAGGTTCCACAGATACGCAGTATTTT.

The gene calls are TRBV7-2 and TRBJ2-5; D uncertain. V was pared by 1 base and J by 1 base, with 10 bases between. Germline V gene sequence: CDR1 SGHTA, CDR2 FQGNSA. The CDR3 is 15 residues long. CDR3 nucleotides: TGTGCCAGCAGCTTAGGTACAGTCCTCCAAGAGACCCAGTACTTC. Protein sequence: CASSLGTVLQETQYF. Supplemented by reference TRBV7-2 and TRBJ2-5, the full variable domain reads GAGVSQSPSNKVTEKGKDVELRCDPISGHTALYWYRQSLGQGLEFLIYFQGNSAPDKSGLPSDRFSAERTGGSVSTLTIQRTQQEDSAVYLCASSLGTVLQETQYFGPGTRLLVL.

This clone was recorded only once. The V call is TRBV30, the J call TRBJ2-3, with TRBD2 as a possible D gene (5 bases). CDR3 length: 13 residues. Trimming left V 0 bases short and J 5 bases short, with 9 bases between. From germline, CDR1 is GTSNPN and CDR2 SVGIG (reference sequence). The CDR3 sequence: CAWSVGEGDTQYF. The CDR3 nucleotides are TGTGCCTGGAGTGTAGGCGAGGGAGATACGCAGTATTTT.

V and J are TRBV2 and TRBJ1-5, with 7 bases identical to TRBD1. CDR1 is SNHLY and CDR2 is FYNNEI in the germline V gene. The CDR3 length is 15 residues. J lost 6 bases, V lost 5 bases, and 10 bases had no gene match. This CDR3 is CASSRPTGLSQPQHF. The DNA of the CDR3 is TGTGCCAGCAGTCGCCCGACAGGGCTTAGTCAGCCCCAGCATTTT. Drawing the rest from reference TRBV2 and TRBJ1-5, the complete variable domain is EPEVTQTPSHQVTQMGQEVILRCVPISNHLYFYWYRQILGQKVEFLVSFYNNEISEKSEIFDDQFSVERPDGSNFTLKIRSTKLEDSAMYFCASSRPTGLSQPQHFGDGTRLSIL.

The chain uses TRBV7-8 and TRBJ2-7, with 13 bases fitting TRBD2. CDR3 length: 15 amino acids. V lost 5 bases and J lost 7; bases outside the gene matches: 8. CDR1 and CDR2 from the germline V gene are SGHVS and FQNEAQ. The CDR3 reads CASSPRTSGSREQYF. The CDR3 nucleotides read TGTGCCAGCAGCCCTCGGACTAGCGGGAGTCGGGAGCAGTACTTC.

The chain joins TRBV27 to TRBJ2-7; 7 nucleotides agree with TRBD1. The CDR3 totals 15 residues. Unmatched junction bases numbered 9, after V lost 5 bases and J lost 2 bases. CDR1 is MNHEY and CDR2 is SMNVEV in the germline V gene (reference sequence). The CDR3: CASSVTGTEPYEQYF. CDR3 sequence (DNA): TGTGCCAGCAGTGTAACCGGGACAGAACCCTACGAGCAGTACTTC.